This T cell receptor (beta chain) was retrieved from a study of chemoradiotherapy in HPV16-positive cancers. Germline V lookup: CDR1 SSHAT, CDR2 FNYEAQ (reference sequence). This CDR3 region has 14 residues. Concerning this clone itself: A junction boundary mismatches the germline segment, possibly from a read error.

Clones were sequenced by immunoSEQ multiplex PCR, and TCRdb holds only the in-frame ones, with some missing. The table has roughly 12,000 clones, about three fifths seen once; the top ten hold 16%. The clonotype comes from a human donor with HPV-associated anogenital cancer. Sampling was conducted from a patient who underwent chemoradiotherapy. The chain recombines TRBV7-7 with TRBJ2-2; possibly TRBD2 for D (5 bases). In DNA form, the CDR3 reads TGTGCTAGCAGCTTAGCTCCGGGGAGCGGGGAGCTGTTTTTT. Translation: CASSLAPGSGELFF.